This T cell receptor (beta chain) comes out of a study of blood T cell repertoires in COVID-19. Individuals aged roughly 18 to 90 years were recruited from approximately 22 US areas. Participant reports of clinical history set cohort assignment. Individuals in the exposed group had encountered a COVID-19 case within 2 weeks preceding study entry. Per the original methods: For nucleated cells, counts were estimated from reference gene primer amplification. Clones were sequenced by immunoSEQ multiplex PCR, and TCRdb holds only the in-frame ones, with some missing. That table furnishes V, J and clone size, whereas the DNA furnished D and trimming. The sample carries some 180,000 clones, roughly 84% recorded once. This CDR3 has 16 residues. Looked up from germline, CDR1 is MGHRA and CDR2 is YSYEKL. The V end lost 4 bases, the J end lost 5 bases, and 17 bases lay between the germline ends.

The sequencing input was PBMCs or T cells enriched from blood (not recorded which). The receptor's source is a woman in her 30s who had been exposed to COVID-19. The J gene is TRBJ1-4, the V gene TRBV4-1; D perhaps matches TRBD1 (6 bases). CDR3 DNA sequence: TGCGCCAGCAGCCTCCCAGGCGGGGGCGTCAATGAAAAACTGTTTTTT. Amino acids: CASSLPGGGVNEKLFF.